Listed below are T cell receptor beta chains from one sample, sequenced in a study of blood T cell repertoires in COVID-19. Generated by immunoSEQ multiplex PCR, the TCRdb table keeps only in-frame clones and is missing some. The sample includes about 100,000 clones, 80% to 90% of them seen just once. The sequenced sample consisted of peripheral blood. The receptors originated from a human donor in a cohort sampled during active COVID-19. The CDR3 runs from the conserved cysteine through the conserved F or W. D genes are given only for firm matches. The size of a clone is reported for some rows only, either as once, few or many, or as a class for expanded clones.

V	size	D	length	J	DNA	CDR3
TRBV10-3	-	TRBD1	19	TRBJ2-7	TGTGCCATCAGTGAGAAGGACAGGGCCTTCTCCTTTGTTTCCTACGAGCAGTACTTC	CAISEKDRAFSFVSYEQYF
TRBV28	-	TRBD1	15	TRBJ2-5	TGTGCCAGCGGCTCCGGGACAGGGATCGGGGAGACCCAGTACTTC	CASGSGTGIGETQYF
TRBV3-1/TRBV3-2	-	-	16	TRBJ2-7	TGTGCCAGCAGCCAAGATTGGACCACGGGGTCCTACGAGCAGTACTTC	CASSQDWTTGSYEQYF
TRBV6-4	-	TRBD2	16	TRBJ2-1	TGTGCCAGCAGGGACACTACTAGCGGGAGGGGAGGTGAGCAGTTCTTC	CASRDTTSGRGGEQFF
TRBV5-6	-	TRBD1	14	TRBJ2-5	TGTGCCAGCAGCTTCCCGACAGGGACCGAGACCCAGTACTTC	CASSFPTGTETQYF
TRBV28	-	-	11	TRBJ2-7	TGTGCCAGCAGAACAGGGTACGAGCAGTACTTC	CASRTGYEQYF
TRBV24-1	-	-	12	TRBJ1-1	TGTGCCACCAGTGATTTAACAAATGAAGCTTTCTTT	CATSDLTNEAFF
TRBV5-4	-	TRBD1	13	TRBJ2-7	TGTGCCAGCAGCATAACAGGGGGTTACGAGCAGTACTTC	CASSITGGYEQYF
TRBV29-1	-	TRBD1	13	TRBJ2-7	TGCAGCGTTGAATATCAGGGGGCCGGAGAGCAGTACTTC	CSVEYQGAGEQYF
TRBV7-9	few	TRBD1	14	TRBJ1-2	TGTGCCAGCAGCTTATCGGGACAGGGGAACCAATACACCTTC	CASSLSGQGNQYTF
TRBV28	-	-	18	TRBJ1-5	TGTGCCAGCAGTTTTAGGGACTCACCCTCGCAGGACCATCAGCCCCAGCATTTT	CASSFRDSPSQDHQPQHF
TRBV5-1	-	TRBD1	15	TRBJ1-1	TGCGCCAGCAGCGACCCTCGACAGGGGAAAACTGAAGCTTTCTTT	CASSDPRQGKTEAFF
TRBV5-4	-	TRBD1	15	TRBJ1-5	TGTGCCAGCAGCTCGACAGGGGAGGGGAATCAGCCCCAGCATTTT	CASSSTGEGNQPQHF
TRBV11-2	-	-	13	TRBJ1-1	TGTGCCAGCAGCTTAGGGATATCGGGTGAAGCTTTCTTT	CASSLGISGEAFF
TRBV28	many	-	13	TRBJ2-7	TGTGCCAGCAGTTTTGGTGCGGGGAACGAGCAGTACTTC	CASSFGAGNEQYF
TRBV2	-	TRBD1	16	TRBJ2-2	TGTGCCAGCAGCCGTGTGACAGGGCCAAACACCGGGGAGCTGTTTTTT	CASSRVTGPNTGELFF
TRBV15	-	-	17	TRBJ2-1	TGTGCCACCAGCACCCAAGAGGCAGGGTACTCCTACAATGAGCAGTTCTTC	CATSTQEAGYSYNEQFF
TRBV5-4	-	-	14	TRBJ1-1	TGTGCCAGCAGCTTGTCGCGGGGTTTAACTGAAGCTTTCTTT	CASSLSRGLTEAFF
TRBV11-1	-	-	13	TRBJ1-1	TGTGCCAGCAGCTTTATAGGGGGAACTGAAGCTTTCTTT	CASSFIGGTEAFF
TRBV19	once	-	14	TRBJ2-5	TGTGCCAGTACTTTACGAGGGAACCAAGAGACCCAGTACTTC	CASTLRGNQETQYF
TRBV5-1	-	-	16	TRBJ2-5	TGCGCCAGCAGCCCGTTCTCTCAGGGGGGACAAGAGACCCAGTACTTC	CASSPFSQGGQETQYF
TRBV7-7	-	TRBD2	15	TRBJ2-1	TGTGCCAGCAGCTTATCTAGCGGGACCTACAATGAGCAGTTCTTC	CASSLSSGTYNEQFF
TRBV19	-	-	14	TRBJ2-1	TGTGCCAGTAGTACTGGGACATATCGCGATGAGCAGTTCTTC	CASSTGTYRDEQFF
TRBV29-1	-	-	15	TRBJ2-7	TGCAGCGTTGTTGGTCTTAGAACCGCTACCTACGAGCAGTACTTC	CSVVGLRTATYEQYF
TRBV28	-	-	14	TRBJ1-2	TGTGCCAGCAGTTTATACGGCAGGGATGATGGCTACACCTTC	CASSLYGRDDGYTF
TRBV30	-	TRBD2	15	TRBJ2-1	TGTGCCTGGAGTTTAAGCGGGAGTAAAAACAATGAGCAGTTCTTC	CAWSLSGSKNNEQFF
TRBV10-2	-	TRBD2	15	TRBJ2-7	TGCGCCAGCAGTTCTTTCCCTAGCGGGAGTAACGAGCAGTACTTC	CASSSFPSGSNEQYF
TRBV19	-	TRBD2	16	TRBJ2-2	TGTGCCAGTAGTATGGGACTAGCGGGATTATCCGGGGAGCTGTTTTTT	CASSMGLAGLSGELFF
TRBV19	-	-	16	TRBJ2-2	TGTGCCAGTAGTATAGGGGCAGGGCGGAACACCGGGGAGCTGTTTTTT	CASSIGAGRNTGELFF
TRBV5-1	-	TRBD2	15	TRBJ2-1	TGCGCCAGCAGCTTACTAGCGGGAGGGCCCGATGAGCAGTTCTTC	CASSLLAGGPDEQFF